This T cell receptor beta chain was captured in a study of PD-L1 blockade in urothelial cancer. Looking at the study overall: Most of the roughly 29 patients were men whose urothelial cancer was bladder-origin. At 3 weeks (second dose) and 6 weeks after starting treatment, blood was analyzed.

The time point: peripheral blood 6 weeks after treatment start. V was clipped by 4 bases and J by 4 bases, with 12 bases between them. CDR3 length: 14 amino acids. CDR1 and CDR2 (germline): MNHEY, SVGAGI. The method was immunoSEQ multiplex PCR; TCRdb's version includes in-frame clones alone and lacks a portion of them. The data contain around 50,000 clones, under 85% of them seen just once; the ten biggest clones take up approximately 2%. Regarding the study as a whole: The study found that durable-benefit patients expanded tumor-associated blood clones more at 3 weeks.

With regard to this clone: Antigen unknown.

This chain links TRBV6-5 with TRBJ2-3; D perhaps matches TRBD1 (6 bases). Material: PBMCs, obtained around atezolizumab (anti-PD-L1) treatment. The TCR comes from a man aged 50 or older with urothelial cancer. The CDR3 nucleotides are TGTGCCAGCAGTTTCGGTCAGGGGTCAGATACGCAGTATTTT. It specifies CASSFGQGSDTQYF.